The clone carrying this TCR beta chain was detected only a few times. This sample is drawn from a study of blood T cells in healthy people across ages. Across the study: Capture by template switching was about one barcoded beta molecule per two T cells.

Germline V gives CDR1 SGHAT, CDR2 FQNNGV. This CDR3 has 18 residues. V dropped 2 bases and J dropped 0; count of bases not matched to a gene: 10. Researchers isolated at least 6.5 million PBMCs per sample. Through a sample-barcoded 5' primer and a J-beta primer mix, a second PCR was run for roughly 6 to 12 cycles. TCRdb called the 5' RACE reads again in MiXCR, with one record for every CDR3 protein. The data show 650,000 to 800,000 distinct CDR3 sequences, with more than 40% seen just once and about a fifth held by the top ten. Sequences were obtained from blood. The TCR sequence derives from a man between 60 and 70 years old in good health. V gene TRBV11-2 combines with J gene TRBJ2-3, with 8 positions matching TRBD2. CDR3 protein: CASSLSWGPGGSTDTQYF. The CDR3 DNA is TGTGCCAGCAGCTTATCATGGGGCCCGGGGGGGAGCACAGATACGCAGTATTTT.